This TCR beta chain was captured in a study of shared clonotypes between healthy human individuals. Study results and limitations: Naive subsets usually exceeded memory subsets in estimated richness. Clonotypes which were not shared had lower generation probabilities than clonotypes that all four donors shared.

Method: immunoSEQ multiplex PCR; TCRdb's copy keeps in-frame clones and lacks some. The sample contains about 870,000 clones, about 91% of which appear only once. This clone was detected once. Its antigen remains unknown. Naive CD8 cells lacked CD45RO and underwent positive selection for CCR7, leaving out terminally differentiated effector memory CD45RA+ cells. Input material: naive CD8+ T cells sorted from blood. The TCR comes from a young man in good health.

This chain's CDR3 is CSVLAGSSYEQYF. The CDR3 coding sequence is TGCAGCGTTCTAGCGGGTAGCTCCTACGAGCAGTACTTC. The rearrangement links TRBV29-1 to TRBJ2-7; TRBD2 matches at 8 bases. Germline V gene data show CDR1 as SQVTM and CDR2 as ANQGSEA. CDR3 length: 13 residues. V lost 5 bases, J lost 0 bases, and 3 bases stayed unmatched.